The text below deals with one T cell receptor beta chain. The sample originates from a study of human T cells and chemical hapten exposure. Study-level information: Patch tests delivered 0.01% DPC to the upper back and were evaluated at 6 days. Mostly female patients had alopecia areata, totalis or universalis. There were per-sample TCR yield variations, arising mainly from small pooled library volume differences.

Indicated treatment: therapeutic diphenylcyclopropenone sensitization with weekly scalp DPC. The CDR3 covers 14 residues. Germline assignment: CDR1 SGHAT and CDR2 FQNNGV. Trimming took off 7 bases at V and 4 bases at J, with 13 bases between the two ends. Library preparation tagged each individual cDNA molecule with a unique molecular identifier. TCRdb called the reads again in MiXCR, with one record for every CDR3 protein. The sample includes approximately 4,900 distinct CDR3 sequences, 50% to 60% of them seen just once. Sequences were derived from whole blood, sampled before DPC sensitization or 2, 6, or about 24 weeks after (not recorded which). This receptor was taken from an adult with alopecia areata. Some clones in this sample may be carry-over from other donors' samples. This table probably holds off-target reads from a library built for another chain. This chain connects TRBV11-2 to TRBJ2-2; the D is unclear. The CDR3 sequence: CASTEGMSTGELFF. In nucleotides, the CDR3 is TGTGCCAGCACCGAAGGGATGAGCACCGGGGAGCTGTTTTTT.